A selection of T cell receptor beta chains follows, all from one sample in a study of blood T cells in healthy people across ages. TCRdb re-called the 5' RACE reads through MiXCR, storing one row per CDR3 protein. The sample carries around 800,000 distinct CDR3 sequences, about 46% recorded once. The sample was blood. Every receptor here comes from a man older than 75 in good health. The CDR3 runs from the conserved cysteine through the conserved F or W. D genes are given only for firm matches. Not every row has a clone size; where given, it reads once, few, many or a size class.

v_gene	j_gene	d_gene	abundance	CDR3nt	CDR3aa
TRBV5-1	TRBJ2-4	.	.	TGCGCCAGCAGCCGAGACTATTCGGGTGAGCAGTACTTC	CASSRDYSGEQYF
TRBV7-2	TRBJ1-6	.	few	TGTGCCAGCAGTGCCGGGAACTCCTATAATTCACCCCTCCACTTT	CASSAGNSYNSPLHF
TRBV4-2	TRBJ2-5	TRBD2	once	TGTGCCAGCAGCCAAGTTGCGGGAGGGGGCGGAGAGACCCAGTACTTC	CASSQVAGGGGETQYF
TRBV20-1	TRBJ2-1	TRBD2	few	TGCAGTGTAATGATAGCGGGGCGCTCCTACAATGAGCAGTTCTTC	CSVMIAGRSYNEQFF
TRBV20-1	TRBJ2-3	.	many	TGCAGTGCTTCTCGAGCGGGCTCAGATACGCAGTATTTT	CSASRAGSDTQYF
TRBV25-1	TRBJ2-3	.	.	TGTGCCAGCAGTCCCCTTAGAGGGTTCGGCACAGATACGCAGTATTTT	CASSPLRGFGTDTQYF
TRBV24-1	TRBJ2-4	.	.	TGTGCCACCAGTGATCCTCTGGAGGGGACGGAAAACATTCAGTACTTC	CATSDPLEGTENIQYF
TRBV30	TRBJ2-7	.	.	TGTGCCTGGAGTTCAGGGAACTTATACGAGCAGTACTTC	CAWSSGNLYEQYF
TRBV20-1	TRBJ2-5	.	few	TGCAGTGCTACCCAGGGTCCTCCAAGCCAAGAGACCCAGTACTTC	CSATQGPPSQETQYF
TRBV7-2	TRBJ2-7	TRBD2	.	TGTGCCAGCAGCTTACAGTCGACTAGCGGGGTACAGACGACCTACGAGCAGTACTTC	CASSLQSTSGVQTTYEQYF
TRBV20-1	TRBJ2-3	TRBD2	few	TGCAGCCATGGCGTAAGCGTCGGTAGCGGGGATACGCAGTATTTT	CSHGVSVGSGDTQYF
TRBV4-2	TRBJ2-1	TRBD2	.	TGTGCCAGCAGCCAAGAACACCGGGACTATTACAATGAGCAGTTCTTC	CASSQEHRDYYNEQFF
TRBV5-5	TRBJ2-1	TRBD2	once	TGTGCCAGCAGCGGGACTAGTCTGGGTGAGCAGTTCTTC	CASSGTSLGEQFF
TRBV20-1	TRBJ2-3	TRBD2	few	TGCAGTGCTATAGACGGGAGGGGCTGGAGGACCACAGATACGCAGTATTTT	CSAIDGRGWRTTDTQYF
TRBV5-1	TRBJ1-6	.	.	TGCGCCAGCAGCTTGATGTCGGCAGGGGCAAATTCACCCCTCCACTTT	CASSLMSAGANSPLHF
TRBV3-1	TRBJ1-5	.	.	TGTGCCAGCAGCCAATATCTCCTAGGGGATCAGCCCCAGCATTTT	CASSQYLLGDQPQHF
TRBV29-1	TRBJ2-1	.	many	TGCAGCGTTGGGCTAGGGGAGTTCTTC	CSVGLGEFF
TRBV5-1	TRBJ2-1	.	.	TGCGCCAGCAGCGAGCCCGCAGGTGAGCAGTTCTTC	CASSEPAGEQFF
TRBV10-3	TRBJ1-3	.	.	TGTGCCATCAGTGAGTCAAGGGGAGCCATATATTTT	CAISESRGAIYF
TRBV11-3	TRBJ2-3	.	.	TGTGCCAGCAGCTTAGAGGCAAGCACAGATACGCAGTATTTT	CASSLEASTDTQYF
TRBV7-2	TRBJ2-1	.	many	TGTGCCAGCAGCCCCGTACTCCGTCTTCTGGTGAACAATGAGCAGTTCTTC	CASSPVLRLLVNNEQFF
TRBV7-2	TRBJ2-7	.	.	TGTGCCAGCAGGGAGCCAGCATCCTACAATGAGCAGTACTTC	CASREPASYNEQYF
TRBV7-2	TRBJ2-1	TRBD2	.	TGTGCCAGCAGCCACGAACTAGCGGGGGGGCTCAATGAGCAGTTCTTC	CASSHELAGGLNEQFF
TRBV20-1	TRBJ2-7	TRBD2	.	TGCAGTGCTAGAGCTAGCGGGACCTACGAGCAGTACTTC	CSARASGTYEQYF
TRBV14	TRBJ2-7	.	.	TGTGCCAGCAGCCACTACCAGGGACCCTACGAGCAGTACTTC	CASSHYQGPYEQYF
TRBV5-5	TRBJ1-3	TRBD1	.	TGTGCCAGCAGTCATACCGGGACAGGAGGCTCTGGAAACACCATATATTTT	CASSHTGTGGSGNTIYF
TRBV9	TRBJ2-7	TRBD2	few	TGTGCCAGCAGCATATCCGGGACTAGCGGGGCGCAGTACTTC	CASSISGTSGAQYF